This T cell receptor beta chain was documented in a study of Graves' ophthalmopathy and Graves' hyperthyroidism. Points from the study as a whole: Ophthalmopathy versus stable hyperthyroidism: 13-signature model gave about 87% sensitivity, 70% to 83% specificity. Most expanded clonotypes from thyroid (those above 0.001 frequency) were also found in blood. The model forecast ophthalmopathy progression, reaching about 70% sensitivity and 72% to 75% specificity.

Transcripts of RNA were the source for amplifying TCR beta CDR3 regions. The first-round RT-PCR employed HTBI primers together with the Qiagen OneStep RT-PCR kit. A multiplex PCR was then performed as the second round. TCRdb independently ran MiXCR on the multiplex PCR reads; one entry per CDR3 protein. The sample has around 1,000,000 distinct CDR3 sequences, 35% to 40% seen once. Points on this clonotype: Its antigen is currently unknown. Since a much larger clone is just one base distant, this may be a read error.

The CDR3 runs to 14 residues. Germline CDR1 and CDR2: DFQATT and SNEGSKA (reference sequence). V lost 6 bases, J lost 5 bases, and 13 bases stayed unmatched. Clinicians made diagnoses from clinical symptoms, serum thyroxine, TRAb, thyroid ultrasound and orbital computed tomography. The TCR originated in an adult man with Graves' hyperthyroidism. The sequenced material came from peripheral blood or thyroid tissue (not recorded which). The rearrangement links TRBV20-1 to TRBJ2-7; 7 bases are a match to TRBD1. CDR3 loop: CSATGTADSHEQYF. DNA for the CDR3: TGCAGTGCCACTGGGACAGCGGATTCCCACGAGCAGTACTTC.